Below, one T cell receptor (beta chain) is given with its context. Its specificity is unknown. The source of the sample is a study of cytomegalovirus exposure and HLA in healthy donors. Study findings and constraints: Analyzed later, association rates of TCRs varied across HLA loci, with DRB1 most and HLA-C fewest. TCR beta sequences reportedly predicted most subjects' HLA-A and HLA-B alleles accurately.

Primers for the PCR totalled 60 Vbeta and 13 Jbeta. Using immunoSEQ multiplex PCR, the repertoire was profiled, and TCRdb retains in-frame clones only, with some absent. Of over 100,000 clones listed, around three quarters are singletons. V was shortened by 5 bases and J by 1 base, with 11 bases between the two germline ends. The CDR3 is 14 amino acids. Germline assignment: CDR1 SGHNT and CDR2 YENEEA. Material: PBMCs. The origin of this receptor is a woman aged 25-40 years in good health and CMV-seronegative. The chain carries TRBV11-3 and TRBJ2-5, with a weak D call TRBD1 (6 bases). The chain's CDR3 is CASSPDRFQETQYF. The DNA of the CDR3 is TGTGCCAGCAGCCCCGACAGGTTCCAAGAGACCCAGTACTTC.